This T cell receptor beta chain was found in a study of blood T cells in healthy people across ages. Study outcomes and limitations: When set beside aged donors, long-lived donors presented more naive CD4+ cells and higher diversity.

In regard to this clonotype: Its matching antigen is unknown.

With a J-beta primer mix and a sample-barcoded 5' primer, a second PCR ran about 6 to 11 cycles. Each CDR3 protein gets one entry after TCRdb re-called the 5' RACE reads with MiXCR. The table has some 1.8 million distinct CDR3 sequences, 30% to 40% seen once. The sequenced material came from blood. The source of this sequence is a human donor in good health.

CDR3 amino acids: CASSLAGRRAFF. DNA for the CDR3: TGTGCCAGCAGCTTAGCGGGGCGGAGAGCTTTCTTT. The chain combines TRBV7-9 with TRBJ1-1; D might be TRBD1 (5 bases). The V end lost 0 bases, the J end lost 10 bases, and 9 bases lay between the germline ends. The CDR3 loop spans 12 amino acids. Germline V gives CDR1 SEHNR, CDR2 FQNEAQ (reference sequence).